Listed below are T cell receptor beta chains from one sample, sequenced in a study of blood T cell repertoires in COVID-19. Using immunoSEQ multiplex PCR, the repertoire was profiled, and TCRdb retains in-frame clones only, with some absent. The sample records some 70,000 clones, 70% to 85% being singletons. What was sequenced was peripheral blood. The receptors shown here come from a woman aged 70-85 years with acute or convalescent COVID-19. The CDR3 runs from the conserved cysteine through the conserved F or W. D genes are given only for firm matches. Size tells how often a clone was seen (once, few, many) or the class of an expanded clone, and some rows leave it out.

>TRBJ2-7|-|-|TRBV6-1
CASSDQRGSYEQYF
TGTGCCAGCAGTGACCAAAGGGGCTCCTACGAGCAGTACTTC
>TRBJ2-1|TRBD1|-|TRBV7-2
CASSLVLTGGDEQFF
TGTGCCAGCAGCTTAGTGTTAACAGGGGGCGATGAGCAGTTCTTC
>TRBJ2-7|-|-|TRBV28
CASRADRSSSYEQYF
TGTGCCAGCAGAGCGGACCGCTCGAGCTCCTACGAGCAGTACTTC
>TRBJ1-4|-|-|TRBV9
CASSAHSGTNEKLFF
TGTGCCAGCAGCGCCCATTCGGGGACTAATGAAAAACTGTTTTTT
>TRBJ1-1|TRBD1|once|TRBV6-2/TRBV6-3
CASSNAGQGNPEAFF
TGTGCCAGCAGCAACGCCGGACAGGGGAACCCTGAAGCTTTCTTT
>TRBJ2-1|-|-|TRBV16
CASSQSGGSSYNEQFF
TGTGCCAGCAGCCAATCTGGGGGGAGTTCCTACAATGAGCAGTTCTTC
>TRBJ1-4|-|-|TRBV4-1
CASSAGVGEKLFF
TGCGCCAGCAGCGCAGGGGTGGGAGAAAAACTGTTTTTT
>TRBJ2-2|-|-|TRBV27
CASSLQGGTGELFF
TGTGCCAGCAGTTTACAGGGGGGAACCGGGGAGCTGTTTTTT
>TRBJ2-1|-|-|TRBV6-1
CASSEASYNEQFF
TGTGCCAGCAGTGAAGCCTCGTACAATGAGCAGTTCTTC
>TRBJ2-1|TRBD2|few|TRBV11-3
CASSRHSGGRSYNEQFF
TGTGCCAGCAGTCGACATAGCGGGGGGCGGTCCTACAATGAGCAGTTCTTC
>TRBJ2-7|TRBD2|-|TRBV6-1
CASSAGLAGGLNEQYF
TGTGCCAGCAGTGCCGGTTTAGCGGGAGGTCTGAATGAGCAGTACTTC
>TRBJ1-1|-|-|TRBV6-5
CASTEGGLAEAFF
TGTGCCAGCACAGAGGGGGGGCTCGCTGAAGCTTTCTTT
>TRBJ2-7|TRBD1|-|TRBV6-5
CASSWGQGAYEQYF
TGTGCCAGCAGTTGGGGACAGGGGGCTTACGAGCAGTACTTC
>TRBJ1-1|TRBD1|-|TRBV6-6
CASSSHRDRGVAEAFF
TGTGCCAGCAGTTCTCACCGGGACAGGGGAGTAGCTGAAGCTTTCTTT
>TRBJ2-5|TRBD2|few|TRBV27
CASAVGTGGGTQYF
TGTGCCAGCGCCGTGGGGACCGGCGGGGGGACCCAGTACTTC
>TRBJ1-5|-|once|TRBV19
CASSIGGRAGNQPQHF
TGTGCCAGTAGTATAGGAGGCAGGGCTGGCAATCAGCCCCAGCATTTT
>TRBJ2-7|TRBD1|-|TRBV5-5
CASSRTGAQVGEQYF
TGTGCCAGCAGCAGGACAGGGGCGCAGGTTGGGGAGCAGTACTTC
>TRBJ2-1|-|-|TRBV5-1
CASSLVTRGNEQFF
TGCGCCAGCAGCCTGGTCACTAGAGGGAATGAGCAGTTCTTC
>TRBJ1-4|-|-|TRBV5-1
CASREAPTNEKLFF
TGCGCCAGCAGGGAGGCCCCTACAAATGAAAAACTGTTTTTT
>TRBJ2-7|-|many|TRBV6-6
CASSYTGSLTYEQYF
TGTGCCAGCAGTTATACGGGGAGCCTTACCTACGAGCAGTACTTC
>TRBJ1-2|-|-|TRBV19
CASSIDYRSRYGYTF
TGTGCCAGTAGTATAGATTATCGGTCTCGCTATGGCTACACCTTC
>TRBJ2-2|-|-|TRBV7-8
CASSAGTTGELFF
TGTGCCAGCAGCGCCGGGACTACCGGGGAGCTGTTTTTT
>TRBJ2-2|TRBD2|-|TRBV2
CASSEPSGVSGELFF
TGTGCCAGCAGTGAACCTAGCGGGGTATCCGGGGAGCTGTTTTTT
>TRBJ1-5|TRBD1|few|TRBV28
CASSFGDSYSNQPQHF
TGTGCCAGCAGTTTCGGGGACAGTTATAGCAATCAGCCCCAGCATTTT
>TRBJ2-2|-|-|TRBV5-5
CASSFSLNTGELFF
TGTGCCAGCAGCTTTAGTTTGAACACCGGGGAGCTGTTTTTT
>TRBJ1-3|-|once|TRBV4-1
CASSQDGSRGNPGNTIYF
TGCGCCAGCAGCCAAGATGGTAGCAGGGGCAATCCTGGAAACACCATATATTTT
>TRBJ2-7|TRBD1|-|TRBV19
CASSIRDRAYEQYF
TGTGCCAGTAGTATACGGGACAGGGCCTACGAGCAGTACTTC
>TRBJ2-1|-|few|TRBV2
CASSEGVNEQFF
TGTGCCAGCAGTGAAGGTGTAAATGAGCAGTTCTTC
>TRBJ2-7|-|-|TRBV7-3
CASSIISGSLGEQYF
TGTGCCAGCAGCATAATTAGCGGATCCCTAGGAGAGCAGTACTTC
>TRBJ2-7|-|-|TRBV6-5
CASSHSPGYEQYF
TGTGCCAGCAGTCATAGTCCTGGCTACGAGCAGTACTTC
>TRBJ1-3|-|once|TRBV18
CASSPTTQGQSSGNTIYF
TGTGCCAGCTCACCAACGACACAGGGTCAAAGCTCTGGAAACACCATATATTTT
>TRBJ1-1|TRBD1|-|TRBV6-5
CASSQDRISATEAFF
TGTGCCAGCAGTCAGGACAGGATCTCGGCCACTGAAGCTTTCTTT